Shown below are 5 T cell receptor beta chains from a single sample sequenced in a study of blood T cell repertoires in COVID-19. Method: immunoSEQ multiplex PCR; TCRdb's copy keeps in-frame clones and lacks some. The data contain more than 90,000 clones, 72% of them seen just once; the ten biggest clones take up about 26%. The specimen sequenced was peripheral blood. These receptors came from a woman in her sixties or seventies in a cohort sampled during active or convalescent COVID-19.

In this sample, this clone turned up a few times. The chain recombines TRBV6-6 with TRBJ1-3; TRBD1 matches 12 bases. J gave up 8 bases and V 5 bases, and 10 bases lay outside the gene matches. Germline-derived CDR1 and CDR2 are MNHNY and SVGAGI (reference sequence). This CDR3 has 16 amino acids. The CDR3 nucleotides are TGTGCCAGCAGTCGGGATACCGGGACAGGGGGCGACACCATATATTTT. Translated: CASSRDTGTGGDTIYF.

The chain uses TRBV28 and TRBJ1-3, with 7 nucleotides matching TRBD1. V dropped 4 bases and J dropped 1; count of bases not matched to a gene: 10. This CDR3 region has 17 residues. Germline loops: CDR1 MDHEN, CDR2 SYDVKM. The CDR3 protein is CASSSERETGSGNTIYF. The CDR3 nucleotides are TGTGCCAGCAGTTCGGAGCGAGAGACAGGGTCTGGAAACACCATATATTTT.

The chain joins TRBV19 to TRBJ2-1; the D gene is possibly TRBD2 (5 bases). The V end lost 7 bases, the J end lost 1 base, and 14 bases lay between the germline ends. This CDR3 is built from 15 residues. From germline, CDR1 is LNHDA and CDR2 SQIVND (reference sequence). The CDR3, as DNA: TGTGCCAGTACCTCGGGCGGGTGGTCCTACAATGAGCAGTTCTTC. Translating it yields CASTSGGWSYNEQFF.

The V and J genes are TRBV6-6 and TRBJ2-1; TRBD2 matches at 14 bases. Per germline, CDR1 MNHNY and CDR2 SVGAGI (reference sequence). J lost 7 bases, V lost 5 bases, and 1 base had no gene match. CDR3 length: 14 amino acids. CDR3 amino acids: CASSRLAGGNEQFF. The DNA of the CDR3 is TGTGCCAGCAGTCGACTAGCGGGGGGGAATGAGCAGTTCTTC.

The gene calls are TRBV11-1 and TRBJ2-5; no reliable D call. Germline loops: CDR1 SGHAT, CDR2 FQDESV (reference sequence). The CDR3 is made up of 12 amino acids. Trimming took 2 bases from V and 5 from J, leaving 6 bases between them. CDR3 residues: CASSLLRETQYF. The CDR3 coding sequence is TGTGCCAGCAGCTTACTGAGGGAGACCCAGTACTTC.